What follows are 32 T cell receptor beta chains derived from one specimen sequenced in a study of cytomegalovirus exposure and HLA in healthy donors. The PCR employed 60 Vbeta primers together with 13 Jbeta primers. Measured with immunoSEQ multiplex PCR; TCRdb has only the in-frame clones, and not every one. Of about 210,000 clones listed, around 78% are singletons. Input material: PBMCs. These receptors originate from a boy younger than 18 in good health and CMV-seronegative.

The rearrangement links TRBV5-1 to TRBJ2-1; D is possibly TRBD1 (6 bases). Germline CDR1 SGHRS, CDR2 YFSETQ. The CDR3 consists of 15 residues. V lost 3 bases and J lost 4, with 14 bases in between. CDR3 coding DNA: TGCGCCAGCAGCTCTCAGACAGGCCCGTACAATGAGCAGTTCTTC. It codes for CASSSQTGPYNEQFF.

The CDR3 region has the DNA TGTGCCATCAGTGAGCAGGGCCCCGACTCTGGAAACACCATATATTTT. Translation: CAISEQGPDSGNTIYF. The chain combines TRBV10-3 with TRBJ1-3; perhaps TRBD1 as D (5 bases). Trimming cost V 2 bases and J 0 bases, with 11 bases left between them. There are 16 residues in the CDR3. Germline assignment: CDR1 ENHRY and CDR2 SYGVKD.

About this clone: The sample holds other DNA sequences that translate to the same CDR3. The chain combines TRBV7-7 with TRBJ2-3, with D tentatively TRBD1 (6 bases). Deletions cut 1 base from V and 1 base from J, with 6 bases between. Per germline, CDR1 SSHAT and CDR2 FNYEAQ (reference sequence). This CDR3 region has 14 residues. The CDR3 region is CASSLDRGTDTQYF. The CDR3 DNA sequence: TGTGCCAGCAGCTTAGACAGGGGCACAGATACGCAGTATTTT.

There are a few counts of this clone. The chain recombines TRBV6-1 with TRBJ1-1; D perhaps matches TRBD1 (5 bases). Germline V lookup: CDR1 MNHNS, CDR2 SASEGT. This CDR3 has 14 amino acids. Trimming shortened V by 9 bases and J by 2 bases, and 16 bases separated the two germline ends. The CDR3 DNA reads TGTGCCAGTTCTTTGGCCACAGGTAACACTGAAGCTTTCTTT. Its translation is CASSLATGNTEAFF.

The chain employs TRBV19 and TRBJ2-1; TRBD2 matches 8 bases. The V segment lost 4 bases and the J segment 3 bases; nucleotides outside the gene matches: 5. Germline V CDR1 and CDR2: LNHDA, SQIVND (reference sequence). The CDR3 has 15 amino acids. This CDR3 reads CASSRAGEVYNEQFF. For the CDR3, the DNA is TGTGCCAGTAGTAGAGCGGGAGAGGTCTACAATGAGCAGTTCTTC. Based on the CDR3 plus reference TRBV19 and TRBJ2-1, the full variable domain is DGGITQSPKYLFRKEGQNVTLSCEQNLNHDAMYWYRQDPGQGLRLIYYSQIVNDFQKGDIAEGYSVSREKKESFPLTVTSAQKNPTAFYLCASSRAGEVYNEQFFGPGTRLTVL.

This sequence joins TRBV12-2 and TRBJ2-6; the table names TRBD1, a call not compared with the DNA. TRBV12-2 is a pseudogene segment. The CDR3 runs 15 residues. The CDR3 reads CTTLRGGPGANVLTF. The CDR3 DNA sequence: TGTACCACCCTGAGAGGGGGCCCTGGGGCCAACGTCCTGACTTTC.

The chain couples TRBV18 to TRBJ2-6; 7 bases line up with TRBD1. Looked up from germline, CDR1 is KGHSH and CDR2 is LQKENI. J lost 1 base, V lost 6 bases, and 9 bases had no gene match. CDR3 length: 17 amino acids. The CDR3 loop reads CASSPGQAVSGANVLTF. CDR3 DNA: TGTGCCAGCTCTCCCGGACAGGCAGTATCTGGGGCCAACGTCCTGACTTTC.

The chain employs TRBV10-2 and TRBJ1-1, with 7 bases fitting TRBD1. Germline V gene data show CDR1 as WSHSY and CDR2 as SAAADI. CDR3 length equals 16 residues. Trimming cost V 0 bases and J 10 bases; bases outside gene matches: 14. The CDR3 DNA reads as TGCGCCAGCAGTGAGTCACACGGGGACAGCCAAAGGGTAGCTTTCTTT. Protein product: CASSESHGDSQRVAFF.

This clone showed up just a few times. This chain joins TRBV29-1 and TRBJ2-1; 9 bases line up with TRBD2. J was trimmed by 0 bases and V by 2 bases; bases with no gene match: 5. This CDR3 spans 16 amino acids. CDR1 and CDR2 (germline): SQVTM, ANQGSEA. The CDR3 is CSVEPGLASSYNEQFF. The CDR3 DNA follows: TGCAGCGTTGAACCAGGACTAGCGAGCTCCTACAATGAGCAGTTCTTC.

V usage is TRBV5-1 and J usage is TRBJ2-3; maybe TRBD2 (5 bases). This CDR3 is built from 19 residues. Germline V lookup: CDR1 SGHRS, CDR2 YFSETQ. V was pared by 3 bases and J by 1 base, with 24 bases between. Here the CDR3 reads CASSYTIVLERTRTDTQYF. For the CDR3, the DNA is TGCGCCAGCAGCTACACGATAGTACTAGAAAGGACTCGCACAGATACGCAGTATTTT. The variable domain in full, completed from reference TRBV5-1 and TRBJ2-3, reads KAGVTQTPRYLIKTRGQQVTLSCSPISGHRSVSWYQQTPGQGLQFLFEYFSETQRNKGNFPGRFSGRQFSNSRSEMNVSTLELGDSALYLCASSYTIVLERTRTDTQYFGPGTRLTVL.

This chain uses TRBV5-4 with TRBJ2-7, with D possibly being TRBD2 (6 bases). The CDR3 has 17 amino acids. V was cut by 0 bases and J by 4 bases, with 20 bases left in between. Germline V gene sequence: CDR1 SGHNT, CDR2 YYREEE (reference sequence). The CDR3: CASSLAPTGTLAYEQYF. DNA for the CDR3: TGTGCCAGCAGCTTGGCCCCCACCGGGACTCTAGCGTACGAGCAGTACTTC. Full variable domain (remainder filled in from reference TRBV5-4 and TRBJ2-7): ETGVTQSPTHLIKTRGQQVTLRCSSQSGHNTVSWYQQALGQGPQFIFQYYREEENGRGNFPPRFSGLQFPNYSSELNVNALELDDSALYLCASSLAPTGTLAYEQYFGPGTRLTVT.

The V gene is TRBV19, the J gene TRBJ2-7; weak D call: TRBD2 (5 bases). V was trimmed by 0 bases and J by 4 bases, leaving 13 bases between them. The germline gives CDR1 LNHDA, CDR2 SQIVND (reference sequence). This CDR3 contains 15 residues. CDR3 loop: CASSIEGGLEYEQYF. CDR3 bases: TGTGCCAGTAGTATAGAAGGCGGGTTGGAGTACGAGCAGTACTTC.

The chain combines TRBV5-1 with TRBJ2-7; tentatively, D is TRBD1 (7 bases). CDR3 length equals 15 residues. From germline, CDR1 is SGHRS and CDR2 YFSETQ. Trimming cost V 7 bases and J 2 bases, with 19 bases left between them. The CDR3 spells CASFLGGTDPYEQYF. DNA of the CDR3: TGCGCCAGCTTCCTAGGGGGGACAGACCCCTACGAGCAGTACTTC.

A note on this clone: At one end, the junction sequence differs from germline, possibly due to a read error. The CDR3 nucleotides read TGTGCCATCAGGAAAACAGGGACGAACACTGAAGCTCTCTTT. The encoded protein is CAIRKTGTNTEALF. The chain employs TRBV10-3 and TRBJ1-1; tentative D call: TRBD1 (6 bases). The V gene's germline CDR1 is ENHRY and CDR2 SYGVKD. The CDR3 sequence is 14 residues long.

Notes on this clone: A clone one base away is much larger, so this may be a read error. The DNA is omitted, as the CDR3 cannot be located on it reliably, and the CDR3 follows TCRdb's listing. In the same sample, other DNA sequences code for this CDR3. The genes are TRBV6-5 and TRBJ2-2; TRBD2, the table's D call, was not compared with the DNA. The CDR3 is 13 amino acids long, termini counted. Germline values: CDR1 MNHEY, CDR2 SVGAGI. The CDR3 region is CASSSSNTGELFF.

This clone was seen just once. The chain recombines TRBV25-1 with TRBJ2-7; 12 bases line up with TRBD2. The CDR3 extends over 15 amino acids. Germline CDR1 and CDR2: MGHDK and SYGVNS. The V and J ends lost 5 bases and 3 bases, in that order; junction bases with no gene match: 5. Here the CDR3 DNA reads TGTGCCAGCAGTCCTACTAGCGGGAGGAACTACGAGCAGTACTTC. It codes for CASSPTSGRNYEQYF.

The genes are TRBV7-3 and TRBJ1-1; 9 nucleotides match TRBD1. J gave up 4 bases and V 4 bases, and 4 bases lay outside the gene matches. CDR1 SGHTA and CDR2 FQGTGA come from the germline V gene. This CDR3 has 14 amino acids. The CDR3 DNA is TGTGCCAGCAGCTCAACGACAGGGGGCACTGAAGCTTTCTTT. Protein: CASSSTTGGTEAFF.

This chain uses TRBV7-9 with TRBJ2-1; 10 bases line up with TRBD1. The CDR3 spans 15 residues. From germline, CDR1 is SEHNR and CDR2 FQNEAQ (reference sequence). The V segment lost 5 bases and the J segment 3 bases; nucleotides outside the gene matches: 4. CDR3 in amino acids: CASSLGQGNYNEQFF. DNA of the CDR3: TGTGCCAGCAGCCTGGGACAGGGGAACTACAATGAGCAGTTCTTC.

The rearrangement uses TRBV7-2 and TRBJ2-3; D gene uncertain. This CDR3 contains 13 residues. V gave up 5 bases and J gave up 4 bases, with 10 bases separating them. CDR1 is SGHTA, CDR2 FQGNSA, per germline. DNA for the CDR3: TGTGCCAGCAGCCTGCAGGCCTCAGATACGCAGTATTTT. Protein product: CASSLQASDTQYF.

This sequence joins TRBV5-1 and TRBJ2-5; TRBD2 agrees at 7 bases. Germline assignment: CDR1 SGHRS and CDR2 YFSETQ. Trimming at V came to 6 bases and at J to 2 bases, leaving 4 bases not matched to a gene. The CDR3 consists of 13 residues. CDR3 coding DNA: TGCGCCAGCATTGGGGGGGATCAAGAGACCCAGTACTTC. Encoded protein: CASIGGDQETQYF. Combining the CDR3 with reference TRBV5-1 and TRBJ2-5 gives the whole variable domain KAGVTQTPRYLIKTRGQQVTLSCSPISGHRSVSWYQQTPGQGLQFLFEYFSETQRNKGNFPGRFSGRQFSNSRSEMNVSTLELGDSALYLCASIGGDQETQYFGPGTRLLVL.

The rearrangement links TRBV9 to TRBJ2-3; 11 bases agree with TRBD2. Trimming at V came to 0 bases and at J to 10 bases, leaving 10 bases not matched to a gene. The CDR3 contains 16 residues. Germline loops: CDR1 SGDLS, CDR2 YYNGEE. CDR3 sequence: CASSVEGSGGVGAQYF. The DNA of the CDR3 is TGTGCCAGCAGCGTAGAGGGTAGCGGGGGGGTTGGGGCGCAGTATTTT.

V is TRBV27 and J is TRBJ2-1; 10 bases match TRBD2. V lost 3 bases, J lost 7 bases, and 6 bases stayed unmatched. The V gene's germline CDR1 is MNHEY and CDR2 SMNVEV (reference sequence). The CDR3 has 15 residues. Here the CDR3 reads CASSFPGLATNEQFF. The CDR3 DNA reads TGTGCCAGCAGTTTCCCGGGACTAGCGACGAATGAGCAGTTCTTC.

The J gene is TRBJ1-1, the V gene TRBV14; 9 positions match TRBD1. Trimming removed 4 bases from V and 0 bases from J; junction bases left unmatched: 6. Germline values: CDR1 SGHDN, CDR2 FVKESK. The CDR3 is 16 amino acids. The CDR3 loop is CASSPRTGAMNTEAFF. CDR3 in DNA: TGTGCCAGCAGCCCCAGGACAGGGGCCATGAACACTGAAGCTTTCTTT.

This clone came up once. The chain is built from TRBV7-2 and TRBJ1-1; 7 nucleotides align to TRBD1. Unmatched junction bases numbered 10, after V lost 3 bases and J lost 3 bases. There are 16 residues in the CDR3. Germline V CDR1 and CDR2: SGHTA, FQGNSA. CDR3 bases: TGTGCCAGCAGCTTGGAGCCTTGGGACAGTGACACTGAAGCTTTCTTT. It encodes CASSLEPWDSDTEAFF.

The gene calls are TRBV6-5 and TRBJ1-5; the match to TRBD1 covers 7 bases. V trimming: 6 bases; J trimming: 1 base; junction bases outside the gene matches: 6. This CDR3 is 15 amino acids long. Germline V lookup: CDR1 MNHEY, CDR2 SVGAGI. The CDR3 spells CASRGKGQSNQPQHF. CDR3 sequence (DNA): TGTGCCAGCAGAGGGAAGGGACAGAGCAATCAGCCCCAGCATTTT.

The genes are TRBV4-1 and TRBJ1-3; TRBD1 matches at 7 bases. CDR1 is MGHRA and CDR2 is YSYEKL in the germline V gene. V was pared by 5 bases and J by 8 bases, with 6 bases of the junction left unmatched. The CDR3 loop spans 13 amino acids. This chain's CDR3 is CASSYRGLDTIYF. The CDR3 coding sequence is TGCGCCAGCAGCTACAGGGGTTTGGACACCATATATTTT.

V gene TRBV7-9 combines with J gene TRBJ2-1; TRBD2 agrees at 11 bases. The trim removed 5 bases at V and 4 bases at J, leaving 4 bases unmatched. The CDR3 runs 15 residues. The germline CDR1 and CDR2 sequences are SEHNR and FQNEAQ (reference sequence). This CDR3 reads CASSPGLAGYNEQFF. The CDR3, as DNA: TGTGCCAGCAGCCCCGGACTAGCGGGTTACAATGAGCAGTTCTTC.

The rearrangement joins TRBV21-1 to TRBJ1-2; TRBD1 is the table's D call, not checked against the DNA. TRBV21-1 is classified as a pseudogene. This CDR3 is built from 14 residues. The CDR3 DNA sequence: TGTGCCAGCAGCAATGACAGCATAGACTATGGCTACACCTTC. Translating gives CASSNDSIDYGYTF.

J is TRBJ2-3 and V is TRBV2, with 8 bases identical to TRBD1. The length of the CDR3 is 16 residues. The germline CDR1 and CDR2 sequences are SNHLY and FYNNEI. V lost 4 bases and J lost 3; bases outside the gene matches: 9. The CDR3 region has the DNA TGTGCCAGCAGTGGAATCAGGGGGCGTGCGACAGATACGCAGTATTTT. This sequence encodes CASSGIRGRATDTQYF.

The chain has TRBV7-9 and TRBJ2-7; TRBD1 matches at 8 bases. The junction had 5 bases not matched to a gene; V was cut back by 4 bases and J by 3 bases. Germline V gene data show CDR1 as SEHNR and CDR2 as FQNEAQ (reference sequence). The CDR3 is made up of 14 amino acids. This CDR3 reads CASSSEGQVYEQYF. The CDR3 DNA reads as TGTGCCAGCAGCTCGGAGGGACAGGTCTACGAGCAGTACTTC. Supplemented by reference TRBV7-9 and TRBJ2-7, the full variable domain reads DTGVSQNPRHKITKRGQNVTFRCDPISEHNRLYWYRQTLGQGPEFLTYFQNEAQLEKSRLLSDRFSAERPKGSFSTLEIQRTEQGDSAMYLCASSSEGQVYEQYFGPGTRLTVT.

The gene calls are TRBV7-6 and TRBJ2-1; 8 positions match TRBD2. The junction had 11 bases not matched to a gene; V was cut back by 5 bases and J by 8 bases. This CDR3 contains 15 residues. The germline gives CDR1 SGHVS, CDR2 FNYEAQ. In DNA form, the CDR3 reads TGTGCCAGCAGCCCAAGCGGGGGATGGATCTATGAGCAGTTCTTC. Translating it yields CASSPSGGWIYEQFF.

This rearrangement joins TRBV6-6 to TRBJ1-4, with D unresolved. Looked up from germline, CDR1 is MNHNY and CDR2 is SVGAGI (reference sequence). V lost 7 bases and J lost 8, with 11 bases in between. The CDR3 runs 12 residues. CDR3 DNA: TGTGCCAGCAACGCCCCGAGGGAAAAACTGTTTTTT. Translated: CASNAPREKLFF.